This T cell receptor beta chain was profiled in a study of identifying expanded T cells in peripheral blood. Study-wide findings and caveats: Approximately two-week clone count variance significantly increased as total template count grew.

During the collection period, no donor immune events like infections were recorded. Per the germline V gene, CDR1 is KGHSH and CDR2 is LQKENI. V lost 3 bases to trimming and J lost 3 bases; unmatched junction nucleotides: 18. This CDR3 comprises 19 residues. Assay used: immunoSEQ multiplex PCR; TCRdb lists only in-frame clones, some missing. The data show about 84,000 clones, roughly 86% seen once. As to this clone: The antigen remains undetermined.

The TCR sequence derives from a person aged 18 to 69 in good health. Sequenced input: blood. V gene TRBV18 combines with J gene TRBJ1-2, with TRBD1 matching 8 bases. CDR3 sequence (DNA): TGTGCCAGCTCACCCCCCATCCAAAGACAGGGGCAAACAGACTATGGCTACACCTTC. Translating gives CASSPPIQRQGQTDYGYTF.